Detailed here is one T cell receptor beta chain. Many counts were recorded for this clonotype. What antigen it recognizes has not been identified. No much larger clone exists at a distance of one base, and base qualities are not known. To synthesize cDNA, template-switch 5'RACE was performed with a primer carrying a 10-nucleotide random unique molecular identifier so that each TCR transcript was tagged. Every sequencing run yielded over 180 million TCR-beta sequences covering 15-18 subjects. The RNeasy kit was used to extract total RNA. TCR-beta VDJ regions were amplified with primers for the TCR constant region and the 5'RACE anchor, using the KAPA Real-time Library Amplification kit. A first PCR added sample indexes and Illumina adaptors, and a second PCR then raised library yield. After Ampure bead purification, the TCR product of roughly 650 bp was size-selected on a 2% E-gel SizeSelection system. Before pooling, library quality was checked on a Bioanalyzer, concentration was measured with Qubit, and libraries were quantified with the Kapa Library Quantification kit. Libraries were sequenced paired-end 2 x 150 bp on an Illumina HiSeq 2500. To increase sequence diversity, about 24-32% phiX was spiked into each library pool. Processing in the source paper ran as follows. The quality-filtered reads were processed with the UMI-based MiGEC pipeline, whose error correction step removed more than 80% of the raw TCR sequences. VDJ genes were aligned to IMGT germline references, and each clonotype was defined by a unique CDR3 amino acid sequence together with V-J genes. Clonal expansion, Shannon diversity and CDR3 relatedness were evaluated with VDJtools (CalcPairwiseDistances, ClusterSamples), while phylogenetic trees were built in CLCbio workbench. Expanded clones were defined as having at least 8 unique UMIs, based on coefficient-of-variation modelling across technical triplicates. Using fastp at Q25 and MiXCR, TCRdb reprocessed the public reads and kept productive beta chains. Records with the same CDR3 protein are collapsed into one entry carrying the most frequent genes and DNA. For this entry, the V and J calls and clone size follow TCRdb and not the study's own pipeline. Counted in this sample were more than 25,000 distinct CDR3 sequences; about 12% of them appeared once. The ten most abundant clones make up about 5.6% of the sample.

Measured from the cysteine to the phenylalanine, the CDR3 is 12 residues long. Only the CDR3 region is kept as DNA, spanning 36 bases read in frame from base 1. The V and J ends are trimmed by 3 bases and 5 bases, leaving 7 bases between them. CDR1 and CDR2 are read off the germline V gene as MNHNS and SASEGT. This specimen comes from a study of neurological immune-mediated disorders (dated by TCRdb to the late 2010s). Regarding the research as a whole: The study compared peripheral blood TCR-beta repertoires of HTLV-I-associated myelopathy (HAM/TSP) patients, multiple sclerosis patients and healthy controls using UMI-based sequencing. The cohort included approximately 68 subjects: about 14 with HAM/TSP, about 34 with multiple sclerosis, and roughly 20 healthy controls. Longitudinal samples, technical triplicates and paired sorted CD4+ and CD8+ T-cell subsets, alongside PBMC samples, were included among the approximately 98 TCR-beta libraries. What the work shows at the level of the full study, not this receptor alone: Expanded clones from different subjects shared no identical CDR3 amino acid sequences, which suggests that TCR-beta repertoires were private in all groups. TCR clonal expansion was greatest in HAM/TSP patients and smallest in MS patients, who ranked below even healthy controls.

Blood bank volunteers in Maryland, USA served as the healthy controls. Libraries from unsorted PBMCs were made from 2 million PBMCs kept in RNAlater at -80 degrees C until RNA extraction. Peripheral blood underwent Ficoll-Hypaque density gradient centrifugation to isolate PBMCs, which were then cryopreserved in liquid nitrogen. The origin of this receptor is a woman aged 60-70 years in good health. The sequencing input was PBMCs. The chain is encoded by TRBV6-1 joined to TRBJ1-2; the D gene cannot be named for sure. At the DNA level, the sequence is TGTGCCAGCAGTGACAGAGGGTATGGCTACACCTTC. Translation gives CASSDRGYGYTF.